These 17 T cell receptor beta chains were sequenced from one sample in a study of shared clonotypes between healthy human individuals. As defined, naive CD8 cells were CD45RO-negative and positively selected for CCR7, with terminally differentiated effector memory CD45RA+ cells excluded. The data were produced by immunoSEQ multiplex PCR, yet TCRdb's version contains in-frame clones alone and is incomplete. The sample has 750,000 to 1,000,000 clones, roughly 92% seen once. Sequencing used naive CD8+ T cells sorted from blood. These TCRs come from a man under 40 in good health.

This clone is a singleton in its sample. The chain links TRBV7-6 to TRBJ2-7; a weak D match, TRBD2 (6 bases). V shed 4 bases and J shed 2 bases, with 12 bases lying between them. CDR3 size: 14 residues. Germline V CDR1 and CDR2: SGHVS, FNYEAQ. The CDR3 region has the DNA TGTGCCAGCAGCTCTGGGGGGTTGACCTACGAGCAGTACTTC. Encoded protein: CASSSGGLTYEQYF.

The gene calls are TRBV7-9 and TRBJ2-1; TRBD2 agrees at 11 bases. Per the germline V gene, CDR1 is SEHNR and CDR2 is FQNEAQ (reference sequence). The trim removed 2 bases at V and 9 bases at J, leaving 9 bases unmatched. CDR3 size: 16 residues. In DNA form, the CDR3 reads TGTGCCAGCAGCTTAACCCATAGCGGGAGGGCCCTTGAGCAGTTCTTC. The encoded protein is CASSLTHSGRALEQFF.

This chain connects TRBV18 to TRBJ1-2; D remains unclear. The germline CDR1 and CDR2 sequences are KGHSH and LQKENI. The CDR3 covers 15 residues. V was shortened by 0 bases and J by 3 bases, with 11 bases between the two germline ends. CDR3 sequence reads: CASSPPRGNDYGYTF. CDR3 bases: TGTGCCAGCTCACCACCGCGAGGGAACGACTATGGCTACACCTTC.

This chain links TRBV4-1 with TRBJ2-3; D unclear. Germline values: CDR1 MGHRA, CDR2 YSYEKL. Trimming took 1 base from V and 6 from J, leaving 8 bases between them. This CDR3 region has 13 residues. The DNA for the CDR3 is TGCGCCAGCAGCCAAGTCAGATGGGATACGCAGTATTTT. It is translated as CASSQVRWDTQYF.

CDR3 nucleotides: TGTGCCAGCAGTTTATTCGGCTCTGGGGCCAACGTCCTGACTTTC. Translation: CASSLFGSGANVLTF. The rearrangement links TRBV27 to TRBJ2-6; D uncertain. The CDR3 spans 15 residues. Deletions cut 1 base from V and 0 bases from J, with 4 bases between. The V gene's germline CDR1 is MNHEY and CDR2 SMNVEV (reference sequence). Complete variable domain (other parts from reference TRBV27 and TRBJ2-6): EAQVTQNPRYLITVTGKKLTVTCSQNMNHEYMSWYRQDPGLGLRQIYYSMNVEVTDKGDVPEGYKVSRKEKRNFPLILESPSPNQTSLYFCASSLFGSGANVLTFGAGSRLTVL.

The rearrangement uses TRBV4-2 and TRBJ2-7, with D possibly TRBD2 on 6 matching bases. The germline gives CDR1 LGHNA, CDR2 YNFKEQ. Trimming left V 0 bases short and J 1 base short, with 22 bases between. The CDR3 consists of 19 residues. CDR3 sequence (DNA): TGTGCCAGCAGCCAAGATATATTCCTAGCGTCTCTACCTTCCTACGAGCAGTACTTC. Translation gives CASSQDIFLASLPSYEQYF.

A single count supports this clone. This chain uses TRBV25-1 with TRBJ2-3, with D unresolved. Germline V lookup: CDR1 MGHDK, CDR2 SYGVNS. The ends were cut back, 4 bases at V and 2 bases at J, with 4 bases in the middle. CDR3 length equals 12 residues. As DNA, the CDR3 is TGTGCCAGCAGTGGCCCCACAGATACGCAGTATTTT. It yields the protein CASSGPTDTQYF.

CDR3 bases: TGTGCCAGCAGCCAAGCCGGGACCACCGACAATGAGCAGTTCTTC. This gives the protein CASSQAGTTDNEQFF. This chain links TRBV28 with TRBJ2-1; perhaps D is TRBD1 or TRBD2 (5 bases each). Trimming left V 6 bases short and J 5 bases short, with 17 bases between. Germline loops: CDR1 MDHEN, CDR2 SYDVKM. The CDR3 has 15 residues.

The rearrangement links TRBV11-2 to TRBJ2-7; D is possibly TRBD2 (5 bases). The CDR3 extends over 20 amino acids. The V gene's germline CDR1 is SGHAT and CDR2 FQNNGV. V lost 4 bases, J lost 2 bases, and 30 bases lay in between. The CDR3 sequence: CASSSESVEERHFIPYEQYF. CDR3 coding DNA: TGTGCCAGCAGCTCAGAGTCGGTGGAGGAACGTCACTTCATACCCTACGAGCAGTACTTC.

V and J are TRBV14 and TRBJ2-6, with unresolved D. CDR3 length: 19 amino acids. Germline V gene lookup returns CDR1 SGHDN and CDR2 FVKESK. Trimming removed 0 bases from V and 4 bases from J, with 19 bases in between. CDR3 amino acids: CASSQDSSLVLAGANVLTF. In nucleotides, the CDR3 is TGTGCCAGCAGCCAAGATAGTTCGCTTGTCCTGGCAGGGGCCAACGTCCTGACTTTC.

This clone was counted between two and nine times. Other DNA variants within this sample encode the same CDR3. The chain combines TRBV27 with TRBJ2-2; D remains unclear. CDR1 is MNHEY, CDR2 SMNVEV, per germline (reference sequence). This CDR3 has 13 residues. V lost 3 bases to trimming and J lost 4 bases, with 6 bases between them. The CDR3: CASSLSVTGELFF. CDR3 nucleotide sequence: TGTGCCAGCAGTTTGTCTGTCACCGGGGAGCTGTTTTTT.

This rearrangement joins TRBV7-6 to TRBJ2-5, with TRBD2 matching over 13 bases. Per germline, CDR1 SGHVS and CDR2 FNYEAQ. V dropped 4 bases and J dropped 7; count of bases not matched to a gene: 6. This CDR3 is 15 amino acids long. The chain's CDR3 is CASSSTSGGMGTQYF. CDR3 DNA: TGTGCCAGCAGCTCGACTAGCGGGGGGATGGGGACCCAGTACTTC.

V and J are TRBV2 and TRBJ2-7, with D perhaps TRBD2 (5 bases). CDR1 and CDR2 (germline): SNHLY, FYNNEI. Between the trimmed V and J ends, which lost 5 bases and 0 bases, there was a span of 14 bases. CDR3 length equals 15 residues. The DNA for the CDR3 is TGTGCCAGCAGTCCCTCTACCACTAGCTCCTACGAGCAGTACTTC. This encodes CASSPSTTSSYEQYF.

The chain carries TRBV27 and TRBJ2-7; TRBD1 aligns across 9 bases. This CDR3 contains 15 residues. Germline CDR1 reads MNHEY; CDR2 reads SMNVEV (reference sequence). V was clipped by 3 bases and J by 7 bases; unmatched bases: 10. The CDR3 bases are TGTGCCAGCAGTTTCGGGGACAGGGATATACGTGAGCAGTACTTC. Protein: CASSFGDRDIREQYF.

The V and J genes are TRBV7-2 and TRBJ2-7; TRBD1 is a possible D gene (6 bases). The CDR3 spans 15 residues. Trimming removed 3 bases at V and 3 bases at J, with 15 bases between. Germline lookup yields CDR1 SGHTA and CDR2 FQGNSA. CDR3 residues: CASSFSGQWIYEQYF. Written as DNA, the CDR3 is TGTGCCAGCAGCTTCAGCGGACAGTGGATCTACGAGCAGTACTTC.

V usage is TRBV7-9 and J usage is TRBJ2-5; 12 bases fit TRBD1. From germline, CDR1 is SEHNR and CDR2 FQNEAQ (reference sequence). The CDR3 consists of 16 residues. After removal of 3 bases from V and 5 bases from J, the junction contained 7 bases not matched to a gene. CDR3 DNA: TGTGCCAGCAGCTTTACCGGGACAGGGGGCGCGGAGACCCAGTACTTC. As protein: CASSFTGTGGAETQYF. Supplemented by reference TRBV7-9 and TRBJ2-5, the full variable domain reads DTGVSQNPRHKITKRGQNVTFRCDPISEHNRLYWYRQTLGQGPEFLTYFQNEAQLEKSRLLSDRFSAERPKGSFSTLEIQRTEQGDSAMYLCASSFTGTGGAETQYFGPGTRLLVL.

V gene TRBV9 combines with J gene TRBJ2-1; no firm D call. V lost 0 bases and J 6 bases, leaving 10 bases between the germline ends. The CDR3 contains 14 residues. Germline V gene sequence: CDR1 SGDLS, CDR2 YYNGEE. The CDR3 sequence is CASSVALVANEQFF. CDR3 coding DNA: TGTGCCAGCAGCGTAGCTCTGGTGGCCAATGAGCAGTTCTTC.